The text below deals with one T cell receptor (beta chain). The antigen this receptor binds is unknown. Base quality data are lacking; no much larger clone is found one base away. This sample was taken from a study of a mutant IDH1 vaccine in newly diagnosed glioma (dated by TCRdb to the early 2020s). About the investigation overall: Vaccination began 4-6 weeks after radiotherapy alone, or alongside temozolomide cycles in the chemotherapy-containing groups. The roughly 30 treated patients were roughly 62% male and 37.5% female, with a mean age of around 40 years. Prior to enrollment, standard therapy consisting of radiotherapy alone, temozolomide alone, or radiochemotherapy with temozolomide had been administered to patients, with the combination being received by most patients. Visit V12 was the week-35 safety follow-up and visit V13 was the week-47 end of study. Six visits were used for peripheral blood collection: V03 (baseline), V05, V07, V10, V12 and V13. For exploratory analyses, longitudinal TCRB deep sequencing was carried out in approximately 25 treated patients wherever samples were available.

Via the germline V gene (reference sequence), CDR1 is WNHNN and CDR2 SYGVQD. The germline V and J ends show losses of 2 bases and 2 bases respectively, and no gene match explains 15 bases of the junction. The CDR3 holds 20 amino acids from the cysteine to the phenylalanine. Only the CDR3 region is kept as DNA, spanning 60 bases read in frame from base 1. The time point label, as the study defines it: week 47, end of study. Every vaccine dose consisted of 300 ug of a 20-mer mutant IDH1 peptide in Montanide, administered subcutaneously together with topical imiquimod. Patients were given eight vaccinations, in weeks 1, 3, 5, 7, 11, 15, 19 and 23, which matched visits V03 through V10. Newly diagnosed WHO grade 3 or 4 IDH1-mutant astrocytomas showing loss of nuclear ATRX were present in the donors. The samples were drawn from NOA16, a multicentre, single-arm, open-label phase I trial in Germany that tested a mutant IDH1 peptide vaccine in humans for the first time. The DNeasy Blood and Tissue Kit was used to extract genomic DNA from EDTA blood for TCRB sequencing.

The library was built by means of the immunoSEQ multiplex PCR assay. Following the manufacturer's protocol, the hsTCRB Kit was used to amplify rearranged TCR beta chain sequences. Sequencing of TCRB libraries was carried out on an Illumina MiSeq. Per the original workflow: Demultiplexing, trimming and gene mapping were performed with the kit vendor's proprietary platform. This is the immuneACCESS table as TCRdb keeps it, with only in-frame sequences that have V and J called. A part of the clones is gone; compared with another copy, unresolved V genes explain less than half, and the rest is unexplained. The DNA was the basis for D and trimming; V, J and clone size are from that table. The sample table contains roughly 46,000 clones; only one count was recorded for about four fifths of them. Of the sample, 3.5% to 5.5% falls within the top ten clones. The research as a whole found: It was noted by the authors that analyses of patient blood samples could not be reproduced owing to sample limitations. Pseudoprogression appeared unrelated to alterations in the top peripheral T cell clonotypes detected by TCRB sequencing. Immune responses induced by the vaccine were seen in 90% to 95% of patients across multiple MHC alleles. PBMC samples for TCRB deep sequencing were selected based on availability.

Recombination linked TRBV10-1 to TRBJ1-3, and 10 junction bases match TRBD1. The source is a woman in her twenties or thirties with glioma. Some clones in this sample may be carry-over from other donors' samples. Sequences were derived from PBMCs, sampled from a glioma patient whose treatment included an IDH1 peptide vaccine. The nucleotide sequence is TGCGCCAGCAGTGAGCCTCTTAGATGGACAGGGGGGATTCCTGGAAACACCATATATTTT. It specifies CASSEPLRWTGGIPGNTIYF.